These T cell receptor beta chains were read from a single sample in a study of blood T cells in healthy people across ages. TCRdb re-called the 5' RACE reads with MiXCR, one entry per CDR3 protein. The repertoire holds 1.5 million or so distinct CDR3 sequences, 42% seen once, with under 8% in the top ten. The sequenced material came from blood. These receptors came from a woman aged 18-30 years in good health. Each CDR3 is given with its conserved first and last residue. Each record gives: J gene, clone size, V gene, D gene, CDR3 DNA, CDR3 protein. A D gene is named only where the DNA matches it firmly. Part of the rows lack a size; the others show once, few, many or a class for expanded clones.

TRBJ2-5 many TRBV6-5 - TGTGCCAGCAGCCCAGGTGCGGGAGAGACCCAGTACTTC CASSPGAGETQYF
TRBJ2-4 - TRBV29-1 - TGCAGCGTAGTAGACAGGGCCAAAAACATTCAGTACTTC CSVVDRAKNIQYF
TRBJ2-7 - TRBV6-1 - TGTGCCAGCAGCAATCAACCTCCCGGACGGCCGCTCCCCTACGAGCAGTACTTC CASSNQPPGRPLPYEQYF
TRBJ2-5 few TRBV10-3 - TGTGCCATCAGTGAGTCGGGCAGGGAAAGTGAGCAGTACTTC CAISESGRESEQYF
TRBJ1-2 few TRBV21-1 - TGTGCCAGCAGCAGAACCGTTGTCTTTGACACCTTC CASSRTVVFDTF
TRBJ2-1 few TRBV25-1 - TGTGCCAGCAGTGAATATTATCTAGCGGACAGCTCCTACAATGAGCAGTTCTTC CASSEYYLADSSYNEQFF
TRBJ2-1 - TRBV20-1 - TGCAGTGCCAGCGGATTGGGTGGGAATGAGCAGTTCTTC CSASGLGGNEQFF
TRBJ2-5 few TRBV30 - TGTGCCTGGAGTGAGGGAGAGGGGATCCAAGAGACCCAGTACTTC CAWSEGEGIQETQYF
TRBJ2-1 - TRBV7-2 - TGTGCCAGCAGCTTATGGGTGGGTGAGCAGTTCTTC CASSLWVGEQFF
TRBJ2-7 few TRBV27 - TGTGCCAGCAGTACATTACCGAGCTACGAGCAGTACTTC CASSTLPSYEQYF
TRBJ2-3 few TRBV12-3/TRBV12-4 - TGTGCCAGCAGTACCGCACGGGACAGCACAGATACGCAGTATTTT CASSTARDSTDTQYF
TRBJ2-7 - TRBV4-1 TRBD2 TGCGCCAGCACTAAAAAGTTCCGGGGACTAGCGGGAGGGTCCTACAATGAGCAGTACTTC CASTKKFRGLAGGSYNEQYF
TRBJ2-1 few TRBV12-3/TRBV12-4 - TGTGCCACCAAGAGGGGCGGGTACTCCTACAATGAGCAGTTCTTC CATKRGGYSYNEQFF
TRBJ1-4 - TRBV20-1 - TGCAGTGCTAGCCCCTGGACGGGTGAAAAACTGTTTTTT CSASPWTGEKLFF
TRBJ1-2 - TRBV6-6 TRBD1 TGTGCCAGCAGGATACAGGGGGCAGGCCATGGCTACACCTTC CASRIQGAGHGYTF
TRBJ2-4 few TRBV7-9 - TGTGCCAGCAGCTCCGGACTTTTATACGTTGGGGAGCAGTACTTC CASSSGLLYVGEQYF
TRBJ2-4 - TRBV10-2 TRBD2 TGCGCCAGCAGCGCGGGACTAGCTTTCCTCCAGTACTTC CASSAGLAFLQYF
TRBJ1-4 few TRBV12-3/TRBV12-4 - TGTGCCAGCGGTGTTTCAGCTAATGAAAAACTGTTTTTT CASGVSANEKLFF
TRBJ2-5 - TRBV20-1 TRBD1 TGCAGTGCCGCCCTGACAGGGGGCGAACAAGAGACCCAGTACTTC CSAALTGGEQETQYF
TRBJ2-3 - TRBV7-2 - TGTGCCAGCAGCTCCCGGGGAGTGGGGACAGATACGCAGTATTTT CASSSRGVGTDTQYF
TRBJ1-1 - TRBV29-1 - TGCAGCGTTGAGAAGACCTTGAACACTGAAGCTTTCTTT CSVEKTLNTEAFF
TRBJ2-1 few TRBV5-1 TRBD2 TGCGCCAGCAGCGTAGGCGGGAGGCTCCAGCGTTGGAATGAGCAGTTCTTC CASSVGGRLQRWNEQFF
TRBJ2-1 - TRBV12-3/TRBV12-4 - TGTGCCAGCGGCAACAGGGCTGGTCGCAATGAGCAGTTCTTC CASGNRAGRNEQFF
TRBJ2-7 many TRBV12-5 - TGTGCTAGTGGTTTGGGGTCCTACGAGCAGTACTTC CASGLGSYEQYF
TRBJ1-1 - TRBV9 - TGTGCCAGCAGCCCCCGAGTCAGAGGGAACACTGAAGCTTTCTTT CASSPRVRGNTEAFF
TRBJ2-1 - TRBV18 - TGTGCCAGCTCACCGGATACAGGGTATGAGCAGTTCTTC CASSPDTGYEQFF
TRBJ1-1 - TRBV4-2 - TGTGCCAGCAGAGCCATGATTATGGGGATGGCTGAAGCTTTCTTT CASRAMIMGMAEAFF